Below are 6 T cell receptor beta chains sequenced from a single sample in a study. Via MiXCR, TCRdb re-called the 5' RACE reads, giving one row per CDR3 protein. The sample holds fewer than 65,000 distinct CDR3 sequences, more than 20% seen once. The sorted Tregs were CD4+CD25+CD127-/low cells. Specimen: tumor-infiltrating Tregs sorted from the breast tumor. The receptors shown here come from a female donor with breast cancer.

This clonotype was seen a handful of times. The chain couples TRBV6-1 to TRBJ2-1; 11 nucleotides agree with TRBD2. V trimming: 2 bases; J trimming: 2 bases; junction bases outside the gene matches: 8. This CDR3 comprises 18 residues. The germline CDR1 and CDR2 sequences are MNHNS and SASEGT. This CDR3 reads CASSERLAGGPTYNEQFF. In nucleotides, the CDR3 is TGTGCCAGCAGTGAAAGGCTAGCGGGAGGCCCTACCTACAATGAGCAGTTCTTC.

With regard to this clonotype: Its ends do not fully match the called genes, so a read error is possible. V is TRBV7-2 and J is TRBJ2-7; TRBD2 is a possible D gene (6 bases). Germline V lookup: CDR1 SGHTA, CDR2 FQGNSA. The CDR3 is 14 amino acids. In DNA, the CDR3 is TGTGCCAGCGGCTTGGGGGGAGTTTGGTACGAGCAGTACTTC. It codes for CASGLGGVWYEQYF.

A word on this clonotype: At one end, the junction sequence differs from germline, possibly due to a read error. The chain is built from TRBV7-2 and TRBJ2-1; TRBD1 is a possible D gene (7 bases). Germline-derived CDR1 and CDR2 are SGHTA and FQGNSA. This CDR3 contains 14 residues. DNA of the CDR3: TGCGCCAGCGCCCAGGGGGGTGTGCACAATGAGCAGTTCTTC. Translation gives CASAQGGVHNEQFF.

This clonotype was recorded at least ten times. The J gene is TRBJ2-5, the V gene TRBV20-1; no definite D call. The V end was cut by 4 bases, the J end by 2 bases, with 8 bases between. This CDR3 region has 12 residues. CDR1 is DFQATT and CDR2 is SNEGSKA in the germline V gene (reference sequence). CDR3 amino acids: CSAKFSQETQYF. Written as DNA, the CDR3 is TGCAGTGCTAAATTTTCGCAAGAGACCCAGTACTTC.

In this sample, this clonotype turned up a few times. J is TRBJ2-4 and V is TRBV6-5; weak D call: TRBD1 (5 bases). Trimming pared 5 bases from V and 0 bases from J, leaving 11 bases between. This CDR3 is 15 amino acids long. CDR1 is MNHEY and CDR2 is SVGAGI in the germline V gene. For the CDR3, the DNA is TGTGCCAGCAGTGAGACAGCTATAGCCAAAAACATTCAGTACTTC. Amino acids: CASSETAIAKNIQYF.

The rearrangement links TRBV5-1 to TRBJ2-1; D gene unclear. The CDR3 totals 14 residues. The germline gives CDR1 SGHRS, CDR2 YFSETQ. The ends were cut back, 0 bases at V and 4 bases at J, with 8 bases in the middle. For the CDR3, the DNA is TGCGCCAGCAGCTTGGATGCAGCGTACAATGAGCAGTTCTTC. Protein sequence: CASSLDAAYNEQFF.